This TCR beta chain was observed in a study of T cells in localized non-small cell lung cancer. This CDR3 is 17 amino acids long. Deletions cut 1 base from V and 11 bases from J, with 27 bases between. Germline V CDR1 and CDR2: SGHDT, YYEEEE. The method was immunoSEQ multiplex PCR; TCRdb's version includes in-frame clones alone and lacks a portion of them. The sample contains fewer than 35,000 clones, around 94% of which appear only once. This TCR derives from a woman between 35 and 70 years old with stage I lung adenocarcinoma. The input for sequencing was peripheral blood, taken before any cancer treatment. The V and J genes are TRBV5-6 and TRBJ1-1; D not resolved. In DNA, the CDR3 is TGTGCCAGCAGCTTGATTTCACTTTACCGGGCCCCCCCGAGCGCTTTCTTT. It codes for CASSLISLYRAPPSAFF.